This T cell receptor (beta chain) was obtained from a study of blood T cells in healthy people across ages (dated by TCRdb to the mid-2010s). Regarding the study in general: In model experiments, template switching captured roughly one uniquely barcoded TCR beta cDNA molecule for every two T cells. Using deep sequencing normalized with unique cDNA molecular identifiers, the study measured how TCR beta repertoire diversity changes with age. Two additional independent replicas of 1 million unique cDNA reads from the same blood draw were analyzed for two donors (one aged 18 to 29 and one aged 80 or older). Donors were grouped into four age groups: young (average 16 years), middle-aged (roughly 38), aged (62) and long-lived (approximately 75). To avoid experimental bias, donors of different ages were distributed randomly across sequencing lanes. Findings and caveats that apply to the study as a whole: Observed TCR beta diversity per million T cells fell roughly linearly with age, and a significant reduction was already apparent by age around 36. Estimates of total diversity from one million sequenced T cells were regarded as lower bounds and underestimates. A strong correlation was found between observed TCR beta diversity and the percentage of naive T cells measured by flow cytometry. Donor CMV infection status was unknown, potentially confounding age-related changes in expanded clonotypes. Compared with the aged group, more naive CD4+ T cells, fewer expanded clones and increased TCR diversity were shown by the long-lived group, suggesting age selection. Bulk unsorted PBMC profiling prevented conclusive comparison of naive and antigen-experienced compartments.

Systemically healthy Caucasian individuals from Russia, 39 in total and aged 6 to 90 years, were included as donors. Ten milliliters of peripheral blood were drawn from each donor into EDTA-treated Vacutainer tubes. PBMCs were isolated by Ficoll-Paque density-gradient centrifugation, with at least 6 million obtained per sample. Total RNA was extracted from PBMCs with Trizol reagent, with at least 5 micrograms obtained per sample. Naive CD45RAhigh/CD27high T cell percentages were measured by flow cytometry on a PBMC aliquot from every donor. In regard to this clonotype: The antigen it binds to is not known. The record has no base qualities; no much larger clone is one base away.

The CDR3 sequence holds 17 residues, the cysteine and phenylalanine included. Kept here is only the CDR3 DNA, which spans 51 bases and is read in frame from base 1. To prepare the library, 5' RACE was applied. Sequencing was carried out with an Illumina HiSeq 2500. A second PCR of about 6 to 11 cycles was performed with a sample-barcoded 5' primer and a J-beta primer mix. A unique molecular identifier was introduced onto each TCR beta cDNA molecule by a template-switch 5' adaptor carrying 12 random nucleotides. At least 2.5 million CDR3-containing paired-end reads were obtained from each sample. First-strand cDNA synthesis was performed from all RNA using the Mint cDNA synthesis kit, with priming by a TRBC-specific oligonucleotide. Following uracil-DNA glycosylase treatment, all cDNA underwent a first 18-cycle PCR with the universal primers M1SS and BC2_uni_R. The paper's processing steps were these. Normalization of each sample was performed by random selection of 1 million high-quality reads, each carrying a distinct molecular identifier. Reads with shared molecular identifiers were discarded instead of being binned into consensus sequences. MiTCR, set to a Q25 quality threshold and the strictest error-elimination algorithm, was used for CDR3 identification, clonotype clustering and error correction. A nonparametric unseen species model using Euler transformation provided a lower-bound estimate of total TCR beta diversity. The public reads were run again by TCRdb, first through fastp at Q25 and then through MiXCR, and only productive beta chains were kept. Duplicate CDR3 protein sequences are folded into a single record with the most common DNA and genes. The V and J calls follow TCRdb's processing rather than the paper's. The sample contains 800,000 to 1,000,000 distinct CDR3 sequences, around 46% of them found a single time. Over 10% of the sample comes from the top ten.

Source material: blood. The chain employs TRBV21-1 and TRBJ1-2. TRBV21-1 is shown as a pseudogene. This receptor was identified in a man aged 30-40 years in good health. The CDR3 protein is CASSKKWRPANNYGYTF. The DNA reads TGTGCCAGCAGCAAAAAATGGAGGCCAGCCAATAACTATGGCTACACCTTC.